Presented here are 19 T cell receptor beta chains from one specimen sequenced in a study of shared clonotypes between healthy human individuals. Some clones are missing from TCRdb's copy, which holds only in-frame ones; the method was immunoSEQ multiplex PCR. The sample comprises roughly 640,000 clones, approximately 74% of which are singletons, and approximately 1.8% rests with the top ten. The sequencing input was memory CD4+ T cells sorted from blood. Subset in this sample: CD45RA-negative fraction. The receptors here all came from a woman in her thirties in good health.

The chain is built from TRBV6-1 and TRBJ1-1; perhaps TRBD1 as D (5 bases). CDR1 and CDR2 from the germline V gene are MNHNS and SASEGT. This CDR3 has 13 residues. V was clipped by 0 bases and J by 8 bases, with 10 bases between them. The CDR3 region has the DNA TGTGCCAGCAGTGAAGCGGGACGGGGAGAAGCTTTCTTT. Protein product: CASSEAGRGEAFF.

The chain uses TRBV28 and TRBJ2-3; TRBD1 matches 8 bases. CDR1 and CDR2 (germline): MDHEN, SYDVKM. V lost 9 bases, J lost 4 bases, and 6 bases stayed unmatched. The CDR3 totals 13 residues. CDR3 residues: CASETGVADTQYF. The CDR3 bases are TGTGCCAGTGAGACAGGGGTCGCAGATACGCAGTATTTT.

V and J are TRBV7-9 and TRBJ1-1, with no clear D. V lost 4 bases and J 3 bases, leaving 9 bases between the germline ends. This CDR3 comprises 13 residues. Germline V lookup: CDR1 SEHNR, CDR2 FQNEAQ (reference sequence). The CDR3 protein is CASSSTADTEAFF. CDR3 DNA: TGTGCCAGCAGCTCCACAGCCGACACTGAAGCTTTCTTT.

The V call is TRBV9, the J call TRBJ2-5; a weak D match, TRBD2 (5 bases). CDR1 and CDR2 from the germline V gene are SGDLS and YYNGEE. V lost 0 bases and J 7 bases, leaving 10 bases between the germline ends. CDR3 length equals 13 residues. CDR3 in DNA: TGTGCCAGCAGCGTAGGGAGGTCGGGGACCCAGTACTTC. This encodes CASSVGRSGTQYF.

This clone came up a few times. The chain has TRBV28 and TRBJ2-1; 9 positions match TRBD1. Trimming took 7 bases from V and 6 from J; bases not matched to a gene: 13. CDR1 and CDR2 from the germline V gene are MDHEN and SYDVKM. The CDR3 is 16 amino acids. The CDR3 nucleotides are TGTGCCAGCACAACCGCCGGGACAGGGTTTACCAATGAGCAGTTCTTC. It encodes CASTTAGTGFTNEQFF.

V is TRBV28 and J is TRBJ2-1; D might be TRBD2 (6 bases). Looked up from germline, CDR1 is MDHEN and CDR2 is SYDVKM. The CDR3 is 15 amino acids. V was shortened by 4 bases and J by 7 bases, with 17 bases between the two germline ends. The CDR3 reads CASSSEGSRRNEQFF. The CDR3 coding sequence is TGTGCCAGCAGTTCGGAGGGGTCCCGCAGGAATGAGCAGTTCTTC.

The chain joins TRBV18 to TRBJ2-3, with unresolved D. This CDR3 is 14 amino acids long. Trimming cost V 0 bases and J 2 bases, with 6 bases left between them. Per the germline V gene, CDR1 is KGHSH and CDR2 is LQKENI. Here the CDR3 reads CASSPPSHTDTQYF. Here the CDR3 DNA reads TGTGCCAGCTCACCACCGAGCCACACAGATACGCAGTATTTT. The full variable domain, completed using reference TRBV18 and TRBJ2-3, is NAGVMQNPRHLVRRRGQEARLRCSPMKGHSHVYWYRQLPEEGLKFMVYLQKENIIDESGMPKERFSAEFPKEGPSILRIQQVVRGDSAAYFCASSPPSHTDTQYFGPGTRLTVL.

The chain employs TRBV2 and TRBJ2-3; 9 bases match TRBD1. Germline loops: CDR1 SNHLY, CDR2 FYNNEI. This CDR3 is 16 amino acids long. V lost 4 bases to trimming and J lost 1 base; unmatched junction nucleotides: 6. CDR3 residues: CASSGGTGYGTDTQYF. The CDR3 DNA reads TGTGCCAGCAGTGGCGGGACAGGGTATGGCACAGATACGCAGTATTTT.

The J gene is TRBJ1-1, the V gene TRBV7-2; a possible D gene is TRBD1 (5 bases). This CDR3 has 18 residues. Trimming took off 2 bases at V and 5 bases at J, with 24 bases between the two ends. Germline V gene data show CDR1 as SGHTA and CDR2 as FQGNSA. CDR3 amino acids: CASSLRVLGRALGTEAFF. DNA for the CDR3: TGTGCCAGCAGCTTAAGGGTATTAGGCAGGGCTTTGGGAACTGAAGCTTTCTTT. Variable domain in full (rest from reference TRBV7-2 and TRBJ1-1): GAGVSQSPSNKVTEKGKDVELRCDPISGHTALYWYRQSLGQGLEFLIYFQGNSAPDKSGLPSDRFSAERTGGSVSTLTIQRTQQEDSAVYLCASSLRVLGRALGTEAFFGQGTRLTVV.

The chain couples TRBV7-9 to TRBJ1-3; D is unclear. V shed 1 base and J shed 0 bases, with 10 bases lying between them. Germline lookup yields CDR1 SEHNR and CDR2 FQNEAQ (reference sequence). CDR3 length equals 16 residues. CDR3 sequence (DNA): TGTGCCAGCAGCTTAGAAGCGCGGGTCTCTGGAAACACCATATATTTT. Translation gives CASSLEARVSGNTIYF.

For the CDR3, the DNA is TGTGCCATCAGTGCAGGGGCATTCACAGATACGCAGTATTTT. It yields the protein CAISAGAFTDTQYF. The chain carries TRBV10-3 and TRBJ2-3, with D perhaps TRBD1 (6 bases). The length of the CDR3 is 14 residues. Per the germline V gene, CDR1 is ENHRY and CDR2 is SYGVKD. V gave up 4 bases and J gave up 2 bases, with 10 bases separating them.

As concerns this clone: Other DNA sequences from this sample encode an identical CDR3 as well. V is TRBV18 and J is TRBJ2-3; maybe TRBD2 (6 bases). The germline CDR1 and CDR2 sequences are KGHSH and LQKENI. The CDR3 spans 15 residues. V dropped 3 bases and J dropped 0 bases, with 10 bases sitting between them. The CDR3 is CASSPSGTSTDTQYF. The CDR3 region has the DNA TGTGCCAGCTCACCGTCCGGGACTAGCACAGATACGCAGTATTTT.

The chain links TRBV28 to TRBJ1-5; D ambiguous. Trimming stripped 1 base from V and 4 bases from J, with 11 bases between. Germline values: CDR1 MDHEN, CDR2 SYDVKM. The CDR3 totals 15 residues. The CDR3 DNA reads TGTGCCAGCAGTTTATACGGGGAAAGAAATCAGCCCCAGCATTTT. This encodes CASSLYGERNQPQHF.

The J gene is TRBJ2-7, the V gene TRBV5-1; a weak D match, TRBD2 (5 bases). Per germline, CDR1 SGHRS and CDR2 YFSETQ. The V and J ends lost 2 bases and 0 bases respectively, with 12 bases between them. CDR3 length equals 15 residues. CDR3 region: CASSLGGSRSYEQYF. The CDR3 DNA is TGCGCCAGCAGCTTAGGCGGGTCCCGCTCCTACGAGCAGTACTTC. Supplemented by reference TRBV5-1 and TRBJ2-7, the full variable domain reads KAGVTQTPRYLIKTRGQQVTLSCSPISGHRSVSWYQQTPGQGLQFLFEYFSETQRNKGNFPGRFSGRQFSNSRSEMNVSTLELGDSALYLCASSLGGSRSYEQYFGPGTRLTVT.

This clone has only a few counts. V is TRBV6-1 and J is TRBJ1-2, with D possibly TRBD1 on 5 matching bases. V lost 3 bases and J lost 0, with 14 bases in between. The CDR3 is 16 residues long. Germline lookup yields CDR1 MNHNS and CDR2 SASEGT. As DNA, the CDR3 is TGTGCCAGCAGTGATCCCCGGCAGGGCGCTAACTATGGCTACACCTTC. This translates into CASSDPRQGANYGYTF.

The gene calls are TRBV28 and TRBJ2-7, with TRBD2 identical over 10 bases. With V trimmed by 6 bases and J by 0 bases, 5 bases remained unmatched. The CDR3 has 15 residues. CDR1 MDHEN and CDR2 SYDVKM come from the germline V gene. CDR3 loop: CASRKLAGSSYEQYF. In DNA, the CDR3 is TGTGCCAGCAGGAAACTAGCGGGAAGCTCCTACGAGCAGTACTTC. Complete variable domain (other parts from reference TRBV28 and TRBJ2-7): DVKVTQSSRYLVKRTGEKVFLECVQDMDHENMFWYRQDPGLGLRLIYFSYDVKMKEKGDIPEGYSVSREKKERFSLILESASTNQTSMYLCASRKLAGSSYEQYFGPGTRLTVT.

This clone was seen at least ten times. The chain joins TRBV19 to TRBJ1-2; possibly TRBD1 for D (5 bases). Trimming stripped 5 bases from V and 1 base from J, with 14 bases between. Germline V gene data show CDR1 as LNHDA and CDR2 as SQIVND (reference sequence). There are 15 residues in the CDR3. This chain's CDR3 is CASSPTRQLNYGYTF. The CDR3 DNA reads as TGTGCCAGTAGTCCTACCCGACAGCTTAACTATGGCTACACCTTC.

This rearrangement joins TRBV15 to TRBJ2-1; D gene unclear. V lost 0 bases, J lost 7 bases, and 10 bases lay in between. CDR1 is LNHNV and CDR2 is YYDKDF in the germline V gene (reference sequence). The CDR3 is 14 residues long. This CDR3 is CATSREEYGNEQFF. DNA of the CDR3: TGTGCCACCAGCAGAGAAGAGTATGGGAATGAGCAGTTCTTC.

CDR3 amino acids: CASSDRQGHEKLFF. For the CDR3, the DNA is TGTGCCAGCAGTGACAGGCAGGGCCACGAAAAACTGTTTTTT. The chain employs TRBV2 and TRBJ1-4; weak D call: TRBD1 (5 bases). The V end lost 3 bases, the J end lost 8 bases, and 13 bases lay between the germline ends. Germline CDR1 reads SNHLY; CDR2 reads FYNNEI. This CDR3 contains 14 residues.